This T cell receptor (beta chain) was identified in a study of shared clonotypes between healthy human individuals. In the study overall: Each donor contributed plates that comprised three CD4 naive, three CD4 memory, two CD8 naive and one CD8 memory.

Authors' processing steps: Filtering differed for immunoSEQ, which gave only junction sequences without quality scores. Here immunoSEQ multiplex PCR was the method, and the copy in TCRdb shows in-frame clones only, minus some. The DNA gave D and trimming, while V, J and clone size come from that table. The table records approximately 2,000,000 clones, 85% to 95% of them present only once. This clone appeared a single time. Trimming cost V 5 bases and J 4 bases, with 12 bases left between them. The CDR3 totals 13 residues. Germline V gives CDR1 SGHVS, CDR2 FQNEAQ. CD45RO negativity and positive selection for CCR7 defined naive CD8 cells, a population that excluded terminally differentiated effector memory CD45RA+ cells.

The chain joins TRBV7-8 to TRBJ2-7, with D possibly being TRBD1 (5 bases). The TCR sequence derives from a man younger than 35 in good health. Some clones in this sample may be carry-over from other donors' samples. Sequencing input: naive CD8+ T cells from PBMCs. CDR3 loop: CASSLRQIYEQYF. Here the CDR3 DNA reads TGTGCCAGCAGCCTAAGACAGATTTACGAGCAGTACTTC.